This T cell receptor beta chain derives from a study of Graves' ophthalmopathy and Graves' hyperthyroidism. Regarding the study as a whole: Discrimination between ophthalmopathy and stable hyperthyroidism by a 13-signature model showed 87.88% sensitivity and almost 83% specificity.

Scientists amplified the TCR beta CDR3 regions from RNA transcripts. Amplification began with first-round RT-PCR using HTBI primers, then second-round multiplex PCR was performed. TCRdb fed the multiplex PCR reads into MiXCR, producing one record per CDR3 protein. The sample holds some 160,000 distinct CDR3 sequences, about two fifths seen once. V dropped 5 bases and J dropped 6; count of bases not matched to a gene: 10. The CDR3 has 14 amino acids. This clonotype was recorded at least ten times. Its antigen is still unknown. The chain links TRBV12-3 or TRBV12-4 to TRBJ2-7, with 7 bases aligning to TRBD2. Material: peripheral blood. The TCR originated in a man aged 25 to 40 with Graves' ophthalmopathy. CDR3 bases: TGTGCCAGCAGTCCCCCGACTAGCTTCGCCGAGCAGTACTTC. This translates into CASSPPTSFAEQYF.